This TCR beta chain was sequenced during a study of OX40 agonist ivuxolimab in advanced cancers. Clones were read by immunoSEQ multiplex PCR, and TCRdb kept only the in-frame ones, dropping some. The profile shows about 88,000 clones, around 85% of them singletons. The sample consisted of CD4+ or CD8+ T cells sorted from blood, taken in a trial of the OX40 agonist ivuxolimab. The TCR originated in an adult with an advanced solid tumor such as melanoma, head and neck, liver or kidney cancer.

CDR3: CAIQSGSGTGELFF. Written as DNA, the CDR3 is TGTGCCATCCAAAGCGGGAGCGGCACCGGGGAGCTGTTTTTT. The J gene is TRBJ2-2, the V gene TRBV10-3, with TRBD2 matching 8 bases. V lost 8 bases to trimming and J lost 4 bases; unmatched junction nucleotides: 6. This CDR3 has 14 amino acids. Germline values: CDR1 ENHRY, CDR2 SYGVKD.